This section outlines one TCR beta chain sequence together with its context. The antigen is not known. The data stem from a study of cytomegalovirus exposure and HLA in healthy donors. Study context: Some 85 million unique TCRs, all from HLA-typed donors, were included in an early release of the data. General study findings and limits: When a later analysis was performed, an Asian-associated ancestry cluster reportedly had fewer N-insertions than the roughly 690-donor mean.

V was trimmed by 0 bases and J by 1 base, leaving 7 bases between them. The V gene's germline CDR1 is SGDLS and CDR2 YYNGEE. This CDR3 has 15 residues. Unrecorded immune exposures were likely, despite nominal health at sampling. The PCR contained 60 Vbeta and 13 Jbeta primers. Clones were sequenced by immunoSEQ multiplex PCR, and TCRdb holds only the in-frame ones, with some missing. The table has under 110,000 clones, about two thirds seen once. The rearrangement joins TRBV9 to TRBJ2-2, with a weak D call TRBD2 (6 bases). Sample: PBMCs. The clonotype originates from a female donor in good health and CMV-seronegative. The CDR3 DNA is TGTGCCAGCAGCGTAGGCGGGATGAACACCGGGGAGCTGTTTTTT. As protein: CASSVGGMNTGELFF.